These 27 T cell receptor beta chains were sequenced from one sample in a study of OX40 agonist ivuxolimab in advanced cancers. Only in-frame clones appear in the TCRdb table, and some are missing; sequencing was by immunoSEQ multiplex PCR. In the table there are tens of thousands of clones, about 94% of which are singletons. Sample: CD4+ or CD8+ T cells sorted from blood, taken in a trial of the OX40 agonist ivuxolimab. Receptors originate from an adult with an advanced solid tumor such as melanoma, head and neck, liver or kidney cancer.

CDR3 bases: TGTGCCAGCAAGGAGGGGTCTGGCACTGAGCAGTTCTTC. Translated: CASKEGSGTEQFF. The chain uses TRBV6-4 and TRBJ2-1, with a weak D call TRBD2 (6 bases). Per germline, CDR1 MRHNA and CDR2 SNTAGT. The CDR3 spans 13 residues. Trimming took 7 bases from V and 9 from J, leaving 16 bases between them.

The V call is TRBV9, the J call TRBJ2-5; D might be TRBD1 (6 bases). The CDR3 sequence is 15 residues long. Germline-derived CDR1 and CDR2 are SGDLS and YYNGEE. V was shortened by 5 bases and J by 4 bases, with 18 bases between the two germline ends. CDR3 bases: TGTGCCAGCAGTCTGACAGGCGGGTTGGGAGAGACCCAGTACTTC. It translates to CASSLTGGLGETQYF.

The chain joins TRBV28 to TRBJ1-2; no definite D call. The CDR3 spans 17 residues. V was pared by 5 bases and J by 2 bases, with 21 bases between. Per germline, CDR1 MDHEN and CDR2 SYDVKM. CDR3 DNA sequence: TGTGCCAGCAGTCACCCGGGCGGCAGGTCACGGAACTATGGCTACACCTTC. It codes for CASSHPGGRSRNYGYTF.

The chain carries TRBV28 and TRBJ2-1; D may be TRBD2 (5 bases). CDR3 length equals 15 residues. The germline CDR1 and CDR2 sequences are MDHEN and SYDVKM. Deletions cut 5 bases from V and 0 bases from J, with 11 bases between. DNA of the CDR3: TGTGCCAGCAGTCAGGACTTCTTCTCCTACAATGAGCAGTTCTTC. Amino acid sequence: CASSQDFFSYNEQFF.

V and J are TRBV4-3 and TRBJ2-7; 12 bases are shared with TRBD2. With 0 bases clipped from V and 7 bases from J, the junction kept 7 bases outside the gene matches. Germline CDR1 LGHNA, CDR2 YSLEER. This CDR3 region has 16 residues. The CDR3 bases are TGCGCCAGCAGCCAAGACCAGCAGACTAGCGGGAGTGAGCAGTACTTC. Protein: CASSQDQQTSGSEQYF.

The rearrangement links TRBV9 to TRBJ2-1, with 12 bases identical to TRBD2. The CDR3 has 20 residues. The V and J ends lost 0 bases and 1 base, in that order; junction bases with no gene match: 11. CDR1 and CDR2 (germline): SGDLS, YYNGEE. The CDR3 sequence: CASSVGGGLAGTWSYNEQFF. In DNA, the CDR3 is TGTGCCAGCAGCGTAGGGGGAGGACTAGCGGGAACCTGGTCCTACAATGAGCAGTTCTTC.

This chain connects TRBV28 to TRBJ2-5; 7 bases agree with TRBD2. Losses at the gene ends were 6 bases for V and 4 bases for J; bases not matched to a gene: 11. Germline CDR1 reads MDHEN; CDR2 reads SYDVKM. This CDR3 is 15 amino acids long. In DNA, the CDR3 is TGTGCCAGCAGCCGGGGACCGCCGGGGGGAGAGACCCAGTACTTC. Protein: CASSRGPPGGETQYF.

The rearrangement uses TRBV4-1 and TRBJ2-7; 7 bases match TRBD2. Germline V gene lookup returns CDR1 MGHRA and CDR2 YSYEKL. The CDR3 totals 14 residues. Trimming removed 4 bases from V and 2 bases from J; junction bases left unmatched: 5. CDR3 coding DNA: TGCGCCAGCAGCCTTAAAGGGACTACCTACGAGCAGTACTTC. Translated, it gives CASSLKGTTYEQYF.

J is TRBJ2-7 and V is TRBV28; tentative D call: TRBD2 (6 bases). The V end was cut by 4 bases, the J end by 0 bases, with 10 bases between. CDR3 length equals 14 residues. From germline, CDR1 is MDHEN and CDR2 SYDVKM. CDR3 loop: CASSSGGASYEQYF. CDR3 sequence (DNA): TGTGCCAGCAGTTCTGGAGGGGCCTCCTACGAGCAGTACTTC.

The chain couples TRBV13 to TRBJ2-2, with 9 bases lining up with TRBD2. V lost 5 bases, J lost 6 bases, and 7 bases stayed unmatched. Germline CDR1 is PRHDT and CDR2 is FYEKMQ (reference sequence). The length of the CDR3 is 15 residues. The CDR3 loop is CASSLSGRRAGELFF. The CDR3 coding sequence is TGTGCCAGCAGCCTTAGCGGGAGAAGGGCCGGGGAGCTGTTTTTT.

The rearrangement uses TRBV5-1 and TRBJ1-5; D is perhaps TRBD1 (5 bases). The CDR3 extends over 15 amino acids. CDR1 and CDR2 (germline): SGHRS, YFSETQ. Trimming took off 4 bases at V and 1 base at J, with 12 bases between the two ends. CDR3 sequence reads: CASSLDSKSNQPQHF. The CDR3 DNA reads as TGCGCCAGCAGCCTCGACAGTAAGAGCAATCAGCCCCAGCATTTT.

The gene calls are TRBV7-2 and TRBJ1-1, with D possibly TRBD1 on 5 matching bases. The CDR3 totals 12 residues. Germline V gene sequence: CDR1 SGHTA, CDR2 FQGNSA. The V end lost 5 bases, the J end lost 5 bases, and 9 bases lay between the germline ends. For the CDR3, the DNA is TGTGCCAGCAGCCGGGGGTGGACTGAAGCTTTCTTT. This gives the protein CASSRGWTEAFF.

This clone occurred a few times. The V gene is TRBV10-3, the J gene TRBJ1-1, with D unresolved. CDR3 size: 11 residues. Trimming shortened V by 3 bases and J by 3 bases, and 2 bases separated the two germline ends. Germline assignment: CDR1 ENHRY and CDR2 SYGVKD. DNA for the CDR3: TGTGCCATCAGTGACCACACTGAAGCTTTCTTT. Translation: CAISDHTEAFF.

The rearrangement links TRBV12-5 to TRBJ2-1; D is unclear. V lost 6 bases and J lost 8, with 11 bases in between. The CDR3 sequence is 12 residues long. CDR1 and CDR2 from the germline V gene are LGHNT and FRNRAP. The DNA of the CDR3 is TGTGCTAGTGGCCCCTCTTTGGATGAGCAGTTCTTC. Amino acids: CASGPSLDEQFF.

As DNA, the CDR3 is TGTGCCAGCAGTAGGGCCGTCTACAATGAGCAGTTCTTC. Translation gives CASSRAVYNEQFF. The V call is TRBV27, the J call TRBJ2-1; D not resolved. V dropped 5 bases and J dropped 3 bases, with 8 bases sitting between them. Germline V gene lookup returns CDR1 MNHEY and CDR2 SMNVEV (reference sequence). This CDR3 spans 13 amino acids.

This clone was seen a single time. The rearrangement links TRBV27 to TRBJ2-3, with a tentative D call TRBD2 (6 bases). The CDR3 extends over 14 amino acids. Germline V gene sequence: CDR1 MNHEY, CDR2 SMNVEV (reference sequence). V shed 2 bases and J shed 4 bases, with 10 bases lying between them. Here the CDR3 DNA reads TGTGCCAGCAGTTTAGCGGGAACGTCAGATACGCAGTATTTT. Encoded protein: CASSLAGTSDTQYF.

The rearrangement links TRBV28 to TRBJ1-1; TRBD1 aligns across 9 bases. V lost 5 bases, J lost 5 bases, and 12 bases stayed unmatched. CDR1 MDHEN and CDR2 SYDVKM come from the germline V gene. This CDR3 comprises 16 residues. This CDR3 reads CASSTRDRARGTEAFF. CDR3 nucleotides: TGTGCCAGCAGTACCCGGGACAGGGCGAGGGGAACTGAAGCTTTCTTT.

V usage is TRBV29-1 and J usage is TRBJ2-7; D may be TRBD2 (6 bases). The CDR3 length is 13 residues. Per the germline V gene, CDR1 is SQVTM and CDR2 is ANQGSEA. Trimming pared 6 bases from V and 1 base from J, leaving 13 bases between. This chain's CDR3 is CSVRGGSSYEQYF. The CDR3 DNA sequence: TGCAGCGTGCGCGGAGGGAGTTCCTACGAGCAGTACTTC.

The CDR3 loop reads CASSLADTQYF. In nucleotides, the CDR3 is TGTGCCAGCAGTTTAGCAGATACGCAGTATTTT. V and J are TRBV27 and TRBJ2-3, with D hard to call. The CDR3 loop spans 11 amino acids. The germline V and J ends were trimmed by 2 bases and 4 bases, with 1 base remaining between them. Germline CDR1 reads MNHEY; CDR2 reads SMNVEV (reference sequence).

This chain links TRBV14 with TRBJ2-1; D unresolved. The V end lost 4 bases, the J end lost 2 bases, and 12 bases lay between the germline ends. This CDR3 region has 15 residues. The V gene's germline CDR1 is SGHDN and CDR2 FVKESK. The CDR3, as DNA: TGTGCCAGCAGCCGCGTGGCGGCCACCTACAATGAGCAGTTCTTC. It translates to CASSRVAATYNEQFF.

The chain joins TRBV5-3 to TRBJ2-5, with a weak D call TRBD1 (6 bases). TRBV5-3 is identified as an open reading frame with a role that is uncertain. CDR3 length: 16 residues. The ends were cut back, 2 bases at V and 2 bases at J, with 16 bases in the middle. The CDR3 region has the DNA TGTGCCAGAAGCTTCGACCGAACAGGGAATCAAGAGACCCAGTACTTC. Its translation is CARSFDRTGNQETQYF.

The rearrangement joins TRBV2 to TRBJ1-4; D not certain. CDR3 length: 18 residues. The V gene's germline CDR1 is SNHLY and CDR2 FYNNEI. Trimming removed 2 bases from V and 17 bases from J, with 33 bases in between. CDR3 in amino acids: CASSEWPLRHENEPRSFF. The DNA for the CDR3 is TGTGCCAGCAGTGAATGGCCCCTTCGACATGAAAACGAACCTAGGAGTTTTTTT.

V usage is TRBV4-1 and J usage is TRBJ2-5; D is possibly TRBD1 or TRBD2 (5 bases each). Deletions cut 1 base from V and 4 bases from J, with 19 bases between. CDR1 and CDR2 (germline): MGHRA, YSYEKL. The CDR3 consists of 17 residues. The CDR3 region has the DNA TGCGCCAGCAGCCAAGTCGCCTACACAATGGGGGTAGAGACCCAGTACTTC. Translated: CASSQVAYTMGVETQYF.

This chain links TRBV6-5 with TRBJ2-7; 11 bases are a match to TRBD1. After removal of 5 bases from V and 6 bases from J, the junction contained 3 bases not matched to a gene. Germline V gene sequence: CDR1 MNHEY, CDR2 SVGAGI. The CDR3 spans 13 residues. The CDR3: CASSGQGAFEQYF. In DNA form, the CDR3 reads TGTGCCAGCAGTGGACAGGGGGCGTTCGAGCAGTACTTC.

As regards this clone: This sample also contains other DNA sequences that code for the same CDR3. This chain connects TRBV6-5 to TRBJ2-1; 8 bases map to TRBD2. Trimming removed 6 bases from V and 0 bases from J; junction bases left unmatched: 4. Germline V gene data show CDR1 as MNHEY and CDR2 as SVGAGI. The CDR3 loop spans 15 amino acids. Here the CDR3 reads CASSPSGSSYNEQFF. CDR3 bases: TGTGCCAGCAGCCCCAGCGGGAGCTCCTACAATGAGCAGTTCTTC.

The J gene is TRBJ2-7, the V gene TRBV13, with TRBD1 as a possible D gene (6 bases). The CDR3 sequence is 14 residues long. CDR1 is PRHDT, CDR2 FYEKMQ, per germline (reference sequence). The germline V and J ends were trimmed by 4 bases and 4 bases, with 14 bases remaining between them. The DNA of the CDR3 is TGTGCCAGCAGCTACAGGGTCGAAGGATACGAGCAGTACTTC. This sequence encodes CASSYRVEGYEQYF. Full variable domain (outside the CDR3, taken from reference TRBV13 and TRBJ2-7): AAGVIQSPRHLIKEKRETATLKCYPIPRHDTVYWYQQGPGQDPQFLISFYEKMQSDKGSIPDRFSAQQFSDYHSELNMSSLELGDSALYFCASSYRVEGYEQYFGPGTRLTVT.

V and J are TRBV7-6 and TRBJ2-2; possible D gene TRBD2, 6 bases. The CDR3 covers 17 residues. V lost 3 bases and J 2 bases, leaving 16 bases between the germline ends. Germline values: CDR1 SGHVS, CDR2 FNYEAQ. CDR3 sequence: CASSLTGVNVNTGELFF. The CDR3 DNA reads as TGTGCCAGCAGCTTGACGGGAGTGAACGTTAACACCGGGGAGCTGTTTTTT.